The clone carrying this TCR beta chain came up a few times. The antigen remains undetermined. In the PCR, 60 Vbeta and 13 Jbeta primers were used. The protocol was immunoSEQ multiplex PCR, while the TCRdb copy is restricted to in-frame clones and leaves out a portion. The profile covers 200,000 to 250,000 clones, with about four fifths appearing a single time and about 9.4% taken by the ten largest. Likely unrecorded immune exposures existed in these nominally healthy donors. These data originate in a study of cytomegalovirus exposure and HLA in healthy donors. Study-level background: Roughly 180 million T cells yielded some 120 million unique TCR beta sequences in earlier analysis.

The CDR3 spans 16 residues. The germline V gene encodes CDR1 MNHNY and CDR2 SVGAGI (reference sequence). Trimming took 5 bases from V and 0 from J, leaving 14 bases between them. Study-wide results and limits: As a later analysis showed, several of the most significant clusters appeared to be linked to common viral pathogens. The study flagged approximately 180 TCR beta chains as cytomegalovirus-associated.

The origin of this receptor is a woman in her forties or fifties in good health and CMV-seropositive. The sample was PBMCs. V and J are TRBV6-6 and TRBJ1-5; possibly TRBD1 for D (5 bases). The CDR3 DNA follows: TGTGCCAGCAGTCCTCGGGGGACCAATAGCAATCAGCCCCAGCATTTT. This gives the protein CASSPRGTNSNQPQHF.